This TCR beta chain was sequenced for a study of T cell changes during pregnancy in multiple sclerosis. Germline CDR1 is SGHRS and CDR2 is YFSETQ. The V and J ends lost 4 bases and 1 base respectively, with 11 bases between them. This CDR3 comprises 15 residues. Sequenced by immunoSEQ multiplex PCR; TCRdb stores in-frame clones only, minus some. The repertoire has about 48,000 clones, roughly 91% of them found once; the top ten carry 0.5%. Material: CD4+ T cells from peripheral blood mononuclear cells, obtained in the third trimester of pregnancy. This chain connects TRBV5-1 to TRBJ2-2, with no clear D. The sequence derives from a female donor with multiple sclerosis, enrolled in a pregnancy study. The CDR3 bases are TGCGCCAGCAGCGTGGGGTCGGGGAACACCGGGGAGCTGTTTTTT. This codes for CASSVGSGNTGELFF.